The source of this T cell receptor beta chain is a study of T cell responses to AZD1222 COVID-19 vaccine. Study information: Second doses that came at about 4 or about 12 weeks were put together. Study-level findings and limits: After the peak T cell response, and only then, were repertoires sampled. The breadth and depth of Spike-specific TCRs increased once two AZD1222 doses had been given. CD4 TCRs linked to vaccination spanned spike, dominating at 160-218 and 743-854.

TCRdb's table, derived via immunoSEQ multiplex PCR, lists solely in-frame clones and lacks some. In the table there are approximately 110,000 clones, approximately 88% of which are singletons. V lost 4 bases to trimming and J lost 4 bases, with 13 bases between them. In germline, CDR1 is MDHEN, CDR2 SYDVKM. This CDR3 region has 14 residues. Of note for this clone: Its target is unknown.

This sequence joins TRBV28 and TRBJ1-2, with D possibly TRBD1 on 6 matching bases. This material consisted of peripheral blood, taken on day 0 of AZD1222 vaccination. The TCR sequence derives from an adult in good health. The DNA of the CDR3 is TGTGCCAGCAGTTCCTCGGACAGACCCTATGGCTACACCTTC. It yields the protein CASSSSDRPYGYTF.